This T cell receptor (beta chain) was recovered during a study of tumor-infiltrating lymphocytes in primary liver carcinoma. Study background: The study included patients who were men and women aged 30 to 69 years. Overall study results and limits: Whereas tumor region pairs overlapped more, tumor-adjacent and tumor-blood pairs overlapped less. It was in tumors, not blood, that the top-250-clone fraction was significantly higher (p = 0.039).

The template, 450 to 650 ng total RNA, yielded TCR beta cDNA made with a constant-region primer. Libraries of TCR beta came from three nested multiplex PCR rounds with slightly modified ARM-PCR. Each of the first two PCR rounds ran roughly 10 cycles with TRBV1-TRBV30 forward and C-beta reverse primers. TCRdb analysed the multiplex PCR reads with MiXCR anew, one entry per CDR3 protein. Of under 45,000 distinct CDR3 sequences detected, roughly 80% appear once; the ten largest clones hold under 20%. V shed 6 bases and J shed 8 bases, with 23 bases lying between them. There are 15 residues in the CDR3. With regard to this clonotype: Its antigen is not known.

Taking about 18-31 mg of unsorted bulk tissue, the authors co-extracted RNA and DNA. Chronic HBV infection affected patients, none of whom had received treatment. This clonotype was sampled from a man aged 35 to 55 with primary liver carcinoma and hepatitis B virus infection. V and J are TRBV12-3 or TRBV12-4 and TRBJ2-7; weak D call: TRBD2 (5 bases). The material sequenced was liver tumor tissue from sampling region 4. Subset given: tumor region T4, right-lateral pole. The CDR3 DNA reads as TGTGCCAGCAGCTCGAGGCCGGGGTCGAGGTACCAGCAGTACTTC. As protein: CASSSRPGSRYQQYF.